One sample yielded the 23 T cell receptor beta chains listed below, sequenced in a study of Tregs in tolerant kidney transplant recipients. The repertoire was sequenced with immunoSEQ multiplex PCR; TCRdb's copy has only in-frame clones and lacks some. The sample includes approximately 90,000 clones, 90% to 95% of them seen just once. The nonmyeloablative bone marrow transplants came from related graft donors, with transient mixed chimerism. The sequenced sample was CD4+ T cells from blood (PBMCs), obtained 12 months after the transplant. Receptors were obtained from a human patient who received a combined kidney and bone marrow transplant. The graft donor may be the source of some T cells.

This clone was picked up one time. Other DNA variants within this sample encode the same CDR3. The V call is TRBV18, the J call TRBJ1-6; TRBD1 agrees at 7 bases. V shed 4 bases and J 6 bases; nucleotides not matched to a gene: 9. In germline, CDR1 is KGHSH, CDR2 LQKENI. The CDR3 totals 16 residues. This chain's CDR3 is CASSLSRDSTNSPLHF. The CDR3 region has the DNA TGTGCCAGCTCACTAAGCCGGGACAGCACTAATTCACCCCTCCACTTT.

This clone showed up just once. This chain connects TRBV7-3 to TRBJ2-2; D is possibly TRBD2 (6 bases). From germline, CDR1 is SGHTA and CDR2 FQGTGA. Trimming shortened V by 5 bases and J by 2 bases, and 12 bases separated the two germline ends. The CDR3 is 15 residues long. This CDR3 is CASSPREENTGELFF. DNA for the CDR3: TGTGCCAGCAGCCCCAGGGAGGAAAACACCGGGGAGCTGTTTTTT.

CDR3 amino acids: CASSLEARLEQYF. In DNA, the CDR3 is TGTGCCAGCAGCTTAGAAGCGCGCCTGGAGCAGTACTTC. V gene TRBV7-2 combines with J gene TRBJ2-7; unclear D gene. The CDR3 has 13 residues. Germline V gene lookup returns CDR1 SGHTA and CDR2 FQGNSA. Trimming took off 1 base at V and 7 bases at J, with 11 bases between the two ends.

The CDR3 bases are TGTGCCAGCAGCTTGGCCTTTCCCTACGAGCAGTACTTC. Its protein product is CASSLAFPYEQYF. The chain employs TRBV5-5 and TRBJ2-7; D not certain. CDR1 SGHKS and CDR2 YYEKEE come from the germline V gene (reference sequence). V dropped 0 bases and J dropped 2 bases, with 6 bases sitting between them. CDR3 size: 13 residues.

The chain carries TRBV30 and TRBJ1-2, with a tentative D call TRBD1 (5 bases). The germline V and J ends were trimmed by 2 bases and 5 bases, with 21 bases remaining between them. CDR3 size: 16 residues. Germline V gives CDR1 GTSNPN, CDR2 SVGIG (reference sequence). The CDR3 sequence: CAWSRRRGLRTYGYTF. As DNA, the CDR3 is TGTGCCTGGAGTCGCAGAAGGGGTTTGAGAACGTATGGCTACACCTTC.

The chain links TRBV9 to TRBJ2-1, with a tentative D call TRBD2 (5 bases). This CDR3 is 15 amino acids long. V was cut by 3 bases and J by 4 bases, with 14 bases left in between. Looked up from germline, CDR1 is SGDLS and CDR2 is YYNGEE. CDR3 DNA: TGTGCCAGCAGCGCCTTGGACTCACATTACAATGAGCAGTTCTTC. Its protein is CASSALDSHYNEQFF.

The V gene is TRBV19, the J gene TRBJ2-2, with 9 nucleotides matching TRBD1. Germline values: CDR1 LNHDA, CDR2 SQIVND (reference sequence). Trimming at V came to 5 bases and at J to 8 bases, leaving 12 bases not matched to a gene. This CDR3 region has 16 residues. Here the CDR3 DNA reads TGTGCCAGTAGTGGGACAGGGAGCGGTTCGTGGGGGGAGCTGTTTTTT. This codes for CASSGTGSGSWGELFF.

The chain has TRBV19 and TRBJ1-5; tentative D call: TRBD1 (6 bases). In germline, CDR1 is LNHDA, CDR2 SQIVND (reference sequence). The CDR3 is 17 amino acids. The V end was cut by 6 bases, the J end by 0 bases, with 18 bases between. CDR3 sequence (DNA): TGTGCCAGTAGGACAACAGGACAGCCCTATAGCAATCAGCCCCAGCATTTT. It encodes CASRTTGQPYSNQPQHF.

This clone occurred a few times. The gene calls are TRBV19 and TRBJ2-1; 7 nucleotides line up with TRBD1. Germline V gene lookup returns CDR1 LNHDA and CDR2 SQIVND (reference sequence). With 5 bases clipped from V and 11 bases from J, the junction kept 9 bases outside the gene matches. This CDR3 has 13 residues. The DNA of the CDR3 is TGTGCCAGTAGTCCCCGGGACAGCGTACAGCAGTTCTTC. This encodes CASSPRDSVQQFF.

The chain is built from TRBV6-1 and TRBJ2-1; the D is unclear. V was clipped by 5 bases and J by 8 bases, with 10 bases between them. The CDR3 runs to 12 residues. CDR1 is MNHNS, CDR2 SASEGT, per germline. CDR3 region: CASSQIPDEQFF. CDR3 nucleotides: TGTGCCAGCAGTCAGATCCCCGATGAGCAGTTCTTC.

The J gene is TRBJ2-3, the V gene TRBV4-1, with 7 bases that match TRBD1. Trimming took 3 bases from V and 7 from J; bases not matched to a gene: 13. The CDR3 runs to 16 residues. Germline CDR1 and CDR2: MGHRA and YSYEKL. The CDR3 DNA is TGCGCCAGCAGCCATGTCCCGGGACAGAGGTCAAATACGCAGTATTTT. Translated, it gives CASSHVPGQRSNTQYF.

The chain joins TRBV7-9 to TRBJ2-2; 7 bases match TRBD1. Germline CDR1 and CDR2: SEHNR and FQNEAQ (reference sequence). The CDR3 totals 15 residues. After removal of 5 bases from V and 0 bases from J, the junction contained 3 bases not matched to a gene. The CDR3 DNA reads as TGTGCCAGCAGCCAGACAGGGTCGAACACCGGGGAGCTGTTTTTT. Translated: CASSQTGSNTGELFF.

This chain joins TRBV30 and TRBJ1-2, with a tentative D call TRBD1 (5 bases). Germline V gives CDR1 GTSNPN, CDR2 SVGIG (reference sequence). V shed 3 bases and J shed 1 base, with 12 bases lying between them. The CDR3 is 14 residues long. DNA for the CDR3: TGTGCCTGGAGCCCGGACATCCGTAACTATGGCTACACCTTC. Residues: CAWSPDIRNYGYTF.

The J gene is TRBJ2-6, the V gene TRBV7-6, with D uncertain. Germline assignment: CDR1 SGHVS and CDR2 FNYEAQ. This CDR3 spans 16 amino acids. V lost 7 bases and J lost 0, with 13 bases in between. The CDR3 nucleotides are TGTGCCAGCACCCCAACGCGAGGCTCTGGGGCCAACGTCCTGACTTTC. Its translation: CASTPTRGSGANVLTF.

In nucleotides, the CDR3 is TGTGCCAGCAGCTTAACAGCGGGATCCTACAATGAGCAGTTCTTC. Amino acids: CASSLTAGSYNEQFF. This sequence joins TRBV7-2 and TRBJ2-1; 7 bases align to TRBD2. Trimming at V came to 2 bases and at J to 1 base, leaving 2 bases not matched to a gene. CDR3 length: 15 residues. CDR1 SGHTA and CDR2 FQGNSA come from the germline V gene. Combining the CDR3 with reference TRBV7-2 and TRBJ2-1 gives the whole variable domain GAGVSQSPSNKVTEKGKDVELRCDPISGHTALYWYRQSLGQGLEFLIYFQGNSAPDKSGLPSDRFSAERTGGSVSTLTIQRTQQEDSAVYLCASSLTAGSYNEQFFGPGTRLTVL.

The chain links TRBV28 to TRBJ1-4, with a possible D match to TRBD1 (5 bases). This CDR3 contains 14 residues. Germline V gene sequence: CDR1 MDHEN, CDR2 SYDVKM. Trimming stripped 6 bases from V and 0 bases from J, with 8 bases between. In nucleotides, the CDR3 is TGTGCCAGCAGCATGACAGCAACTAATGAAAAACTGTTTTTT. As protein: CASSMTATNEKLFF.

V and J are TRBV11-2 and TRBJ1-2; 9 nucleotides agree with TRBD1. This CDR3 contains 16 residues. Trimming at V came to 6 bases and at J to 4 bases, leaving 12 bases not matched to a gene. Germline values: CDR1 SGHAT, CDR2 FQNNGV. The CDR3 DNA sequence: TGTGCCAGCAGTGGGACTCGGGACAGGGATGGCTATGGCTACACCTTC. Amino acids: CASSGTRDRDGYGYTF.

The chain couples TRBV15 to TRBJ2-1, with D possibly matching TRBD2 (5 bases). Germline-derived CDR1 and CDR2 are LNHNV and YYDKDF (reference sequence). The CDR3 extends over 18 amino acids. V lost 0 bases to trimming and J lost 5 bases, with 20 bases between them. In DNA, the CDR3 is TGTGCCACCAGCAGAGATTCGATAAGCGGCTACGGGGACAATGAGCAGTTCTTC. Its protein product is CATSRDSISGYGDNEQFF.

The rearrangement uses TRBV6-1 and TRBJ2-5; the D gene is possibly TRBD2 (5 bases). CDR3 length: 13 residues. Germline CDR1 is MNHNS and CDR2 is SASEGT. V was pared by 4 bases and J by 2 bases, with 8 bases between. The CDR3, as DNA: TGTGCCAGCAGTGCCCCGGGACAAGAGACCCAGTACTTC. It specifies CASSAPGQETQYF.

The chain links TRBV15 to TRBJ2-2; 7 bases align to TRBD2. CDR1 is LNHNV, CDR2 YYDKDF, per germline (reference sequence). The CDR3 loop spans 12 amino acids. The V gene end was trimmed by 9 bases and the J gene end by 13 bases; junction bases not matched to a gene: 11. The CDR3: CATKGGSSPLFF. CDR3 coding DNA: TGTGCCACGAAGGGCGGGAGTTCACCGCTGTTTTTT.

The V and J genes are TRBV18 and TRBJ1-5; D possibly corresponds to TRBD1 (5 bases). Trimming removed 2 bases at V and 10 bases at J, with 12 bases between. Germline V gene sequence: CDR1 KGHSH, CDR2 LQKENI. CDR3 length: 13 residues. The CDR3 here is CASSPSGFDPQHF. The CDR3 DNA reads as TGTGCCAGCTCACCATCAGGGTTTGATCCCCAGCATTTT.

V gene TRBV19 combines with J gene TRBJ2-1, with 8 bases fitting TRBD2. Germline V gene lookup returns CDR1 LNHDA and CDR2 SQIVND (reference sequence). The length of the CDR3 is 15 residues. V lost 5 bases, J lost 7 bases, and 10 bases stayed unmatched. In nucleotides, the CDR3 is TGTGCCAGTAGTCCGCTGGCGGGAGGTGCAAATGAGCAGTTCTTC. Encoded protein: CASSPLAGGANEQFF.

This clone was observed a few times. The chain uses TRBV7-2 and TRBJ2-2, with a tentative D call TRBD2 (6 bases). The germline V gene encodes CDR1 SGHTA and CDR2 FQGNSA. CDR3 size: 13 residues. CDR3 region: CVTSKENTGELFF. The CDR3 bases are TGTGTCACTAGCAAGGAAAATACCGGGGAGCTGTTTTTT.